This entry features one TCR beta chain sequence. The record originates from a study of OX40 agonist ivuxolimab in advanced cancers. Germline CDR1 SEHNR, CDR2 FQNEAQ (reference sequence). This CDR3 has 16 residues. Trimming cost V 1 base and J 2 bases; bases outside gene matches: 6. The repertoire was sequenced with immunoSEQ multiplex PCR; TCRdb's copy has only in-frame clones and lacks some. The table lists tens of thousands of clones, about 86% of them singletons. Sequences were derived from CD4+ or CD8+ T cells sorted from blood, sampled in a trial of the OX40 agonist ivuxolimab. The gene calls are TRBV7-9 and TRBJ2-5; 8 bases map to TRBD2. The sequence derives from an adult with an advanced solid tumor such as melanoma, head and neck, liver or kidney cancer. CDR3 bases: TGTGCCAGCAGCTTAGTGGTCCTAGCGGGTCAAGAGACCCAGTACTTC. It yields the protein CASSLVVLAGQETQYF.